The subject of this entry is one T cell receptor beta chain. This entry belongs to a study of blood T cell repertoires in COVID-19. The overall study: Both acute and convalescent COVID-19 samples were obtained from the United States, Italy and Spain. PBMCs, B-cell-depleted T cells, or T cells provided the cDNA or gDNA that made up the material.

V shed 0 bases and J shed 6 bases, with 6 bases lying between them. The CDR3 spans 13 residues. Germline values: CDR1 ENHRY, CDR2 SYGVKD. In the original analysis: Amplification of reference gene primers provided the estimated nucleated cell counts. Assay used: immunoSEQ multiplex PCR; TCRdb lists only in-frame clones, some missing. V, J and clone size derive from that table, while D and trimming were established from the DNA sequence. Of a few hundred thousand clones listed, 80% to 90% are singletons. The chain couples TRBV10-3 to TRBJ2-1; TRBD2 might be the D (6 bases). The sample was peripheral blood. The receptor comes from a man aged 35 to 55 with acute or convalescent COVID-19. CDR3 DNA sequence: TGTGCCATCAGTGAGTCGCGGGGCAATGAGCAGTTCTTC. Translating gives CAISESRGNEQFF.